Listed below are T cell receptor beta chains from one sample, sequenced in a study of Graves' ophthalmopathy and Graves' hyperthyroidism. Each CDR3 protein is one row after TCRdb ran MiXCR on the multiplex PCR reads. Here the sample spans 300,000 to 400,000 distinct CDR3 sequences, 17% being singletons. The sample comprised peripheral blood. The receptors come from an adult man with Graves' ophthalmopathy. Each CDR3 is given with its conserved first and last residue. The D gene is left open where the match is weak. Expanded clones get a size class; other rows say once, few or many, or leave the size out.

clone_size,j_call,cdr3_length,d_call,v_call,cdr3_aa,cdr3_nt
many,TRBJ2-7,13,.,TRBV7-9,CASSSGRTYEQYF,TGTGCCAGCAGCTCCGGACGGACCTACGAGCAGTACTTC
many,TRBJ1-1,13,TRBD1,TRBV5-1,CASSRDRGAEAFF,TGCGCCAGCAGTCGAGACAGGGGGGCTGAAGCTTTCTTT
.,TRBJ1-1,11,.,TRBV28,CASSSGWLAFF,TGTGCCAGCAGTAGTGGGTGGCTGGCTTTCTTT
.,TRBJ2-7,15,TRBD1,TRBV7-2,CASSLVGGQGSEQYF,TGTGCCAGCAGCTTAGTCGGTGGACAGGGTTCCGAGCAGTACTTC
.,TRBJ2-5,14,.,TRBV12-3/TRBV12-4,CASSLSGSGETQYF,TGTGCCAGCAGTTTATCTGGGAGCGGGGAGACCCAGTACTTC
.,TRBJ1-1,16,.,TRBV12-3/TRBV12-4,CASNFRGALGNTEAFF,TGTGCCAGCAACTTCCGGGGGGCCCTCGGGAACACTGAAGCTTTCTTT
many,TRBJ1-6,16,TRBD1,TRBV9,CASSVEAGTGNSPLHF,TGTGCCAGCAGCGTGGAGGCCGGGACAGGAAATTCACCCCTCCACTTT
many,TRBJ1-6,13,.,TRBV7-8,CASSKDRNSPLHF,TGTGCCAGCAGCAAGGACAGAAATTCACCCCTCCACTTT
.,TRBJ2-5,14,.,TRBV12-3/TRBV12-4,CASSSNSRQETQYF,TGTGCCAGCAGTTCCAACAGTCGACAAGAGACCCAGTACTTC
many,TRBJ1-2,13,.,TRBV24-1,CATSDLNRQGYTF,TGTGCCACCAGTGATTTGAACCGACAAGGCTACACCTTC
.,TRBJ2-5,16,TRBD2,TRBV20-1,CSARDLRGGLEETQYF,TGCAGTGCTAGAGATCTACGGGGGGGCCTAGAGGAGACCCAGTACTTC
many,TRBJ1-6,15,TRBD1,TRBV30,CAWSVKGQGNSPLHF,TGTGCCTGGAGTGTAAAGGGACAGGGAAATTCACCCCTCCACTTT
many,TRBJ1-2,16,.,TRBV6-1,CASSEASGQKDYGYTF,TGTGCCAGCAGTGAAGCCTCGGGCCAGAAGGACTATGGCTACACCTTC
many,TRBJ1-1,16,.,TRBV18,CASSPPGAGRVAEAFF,TGTGCCAGCTCACCACCGGGGGCCGGCAGGGTAGCTGAAGCTTTCTTT
many,TRBJ1-2,13,.,TRBV20-1,CSARTGQGYGYTF,TGCAGTGCCCGAACAGGGCAGGGCTATGGCTACACCTTC
many,TRBJ1-1,16,.,TRBV24-1,CATILMTQRLNTEAFF,TGTGCCACCATACTCATGACCCAGAGGCTGAACACTGAAGCTTTCTTT
few,TRBJ1-5,14,.,TRBV12-3/TRBV12-4,CASSFTGSNQPQHF,TGTGCCAGCAGTTTTACCGGGAGCAATCAGCCCCAGCATTTT
many,TRBJ2-7,15,TRBD1,TRBV6-2/TRBV6-3,CASRLGQGAIYEQYF,TGTGCCAGCAGGCTGGGACAGGGGGCTATATACGAGCAGTACTTC
many,TRBJ1-5,15,TRBD1,TRBV18,CASSPSGGLNQPQHF,TGTGCCAGCTCACCTTCAGGGGGCCTCAATCAGCCCCAGCATTTT
.,TRBJ1-1,13,TRBD1,TRBV6-2/TRBV6-3,CASGDRLNTEAFF,TGTGCCAGCGGGGACAGATTGAACACTGAAGCTTTCTTT
many,TRBJ2-2,15,.,TRBV24-1,CATSEPGANTGELFF,TGTGCCACCAGTGAGCCAGGGGCGAACACCGGGGAGCTGTTTTTT
many,TRBJ2-4,15,TRBD2,TRBV19,CASSTGLARAHIQYF,TGTGCCAGTAGTACCGGACTAGCCCGGGCTCACATTCAGTACTTC
many,TRBJ1-2,13,.,TRBV28,CASSPGSHYGYTF,TGTGCCAGCAGTCCCGGCAGTCACTATGGCTACACCTTC
many,TRBJ2-5,15,TRBD1,TRBV5-1,CASSRGQGAEETQYF,TGCGCCAGCAGCCGAGGACAGGGGGCCGAAGAGACCCAGTACTTC
few,TRBJ2-7,13,TRBD1,TRBV18,CASSPGTGAEQYF,TGTGCCAGCTCACCTGGGACAGGGGCCGAGCAGTACTTC
many,TRBJ2-5,13,.,TRBV20-1,CSAYRDAKEAQYF,TGCAGTGCTTACCGGGACGCCAAAGAGGCCCAGTACTTC
many,TRBJ2-7,15,.,TRBV11-2,CASRRSGSKDYEQYF,TGTGCCAGCAGGCGATCTGGGAGCAAAGACTACGAGCAGTACTTC
many,TRBJ1-5,15,.,TRBV6-1,CASSEGQGMNQPQHF,TGTGCCAGCAGTGAAGGTCAGGGGATGAATCAGCCCCAGCATTTT
many,TRBJ1-1,14,TRBD1,TRBV5-1,CASSLVAGGTEAFF,TGCGCCAGCAGCTTGGTGGCAGGGGGGACTGAAGCTTTCTTT
many,TRBJ1-5,15,.,TRBV11-2,CASSLDGISNQPQHF,TGTGCCAGCAGCTTAGATGGGATTAGCAATCAGCCCCAGCATTTT
many,TRBJ2-5,15,TRBD1,TRBV19,CASSARDRGQETQYF,TGTGCCAGTAGTGCGCGGGACAGGGGGCAAGAGACCCAGTACTTC
many,TRBJ1-1,14,TRBD1,TRBV7-8,CASSLGTGYTEAFF,TGTGCCAGCAGCTTAGGGACAGGTTACACTGAAGCTTTCTTT
many,TRBJ1-1,15,TRBD1,TRBV6-5,CASSTTGAMNTEAFF,TGTGCCAGCAGTACTACAGGGGCCATGAACACTGAAGCTTTCTTT
.,TRBJ2-1,14,TRBD1,TRBV7-9,CASSLEGQAYEQFF,TGTGCCAGCAGCTTAGAGGGACAGGCCTACGAGCAGTTCTTC